The 17 T cell receptor beta chains below come from one sample, sequenced in a study of Ad26.COV2.S vaccination and SARS-CoV-2 variants. Some clones are missing from TCRdb's copy, which holds only in-frame ones; the method was immunoSEQ multiplex PCR. The profile shows approximately 410,000 clones, about 90% of them singletons. The treatment was: around 19 received Ad26.COV2.S at low or high dose, single or two shots; about 5 received placebo; per-sample allocation not given. Sampling took place 63 days after the first vaccine or placebo injection. Sequenced material: peripheral blood, taken in a trial of Ad26.COV2.S vaccine versus placebo. The receptor set was obtained from a person between 18 and 60 years old who received the Ad26.COV2.S COVID-19 vaccine or a placebo.

J is TRBJ1-5 and V is TRBV2; 11 nucleotides line up with TRBD1. The V gene's germline CDR1 is SNHLY and CDR2 FYNNEI. Trimming took 6 bases from V and 1 from J; bases not matched to a gene: 2. The CDR3 loop spans 15 amino acids. This CDR3 reads CASRGDRGSNQPQHF. The CDR3 nucleotides read TGTGCCAGCAGGGGGGACAGGGGGAGCAATCAGCCCCAGCATTTT.

The chain is built from TRBV4-3 and TRBJ1-4; D possibly corresponds to TRBD1 (5 bases). The CDR3 is 17 residues long. Deletions cut 3 bases from V and 0 bases from J, with 14 bases between. CDR1 and CDR2 (germline): LGHNA, YSLEER. Here the CDR3 reads CASSQSAGIATNEKLFF. For the CDR3, the DNA is TGCGCCAGCAGCCAGTCGGCAGGGATTGCAACTAATGAAAAACTGTTTTTT.

CDR3 nucleotide sequence: TGTGCCAGCAGCTTAGTAGGACAAGAGACCCAGTACTTC. Translating it yields CASSLVGQETQYF. The chain combines TRBV11-2 with TRBJ2-5; D is unclear. The V end was cut by 1 base, the J end by 2 bases, with 5 bases between. This CDR3 spans 13 amino acids. Germline values: CDR1 SGHAT, CDR2 FQNNGV.

The J gene is TRBJ1-4, the V gene TRBV19; 7 bases align to TRBD1. V lost 5 bases, J lost 7 bases, and 13 bases stayed unmatched. This CDR3 is 16 amino acids long. Per the germline V gene, CDR1 is LNHDA and CDR2 is SQIVND (reference sequence). This CDR3 reads CASSSGDSRAGEKLFF. CDR3 DNA: TGTGCCAGTAGTTCGGGGGACAGCCGGGCAGGTGAAAAACTGTTTTTT.

The J gene is TRBJ2-7, the V gene TRBV28, with 8 bases fitting TRBD1. Germline CDR1 is MDHEN and CDR2 is SYDVKM. V lost 1 base to trimming and J lost 0 bases; unmatched junction nucleotides: 8. The CDR3 loop spans 17 amino acids. The CDR3: CASSLFADRGRSYEQYF. In DNA, the CDR3 is TGTGCCAGCAGTTTATTTGCAGACAGGGGCCGCTCCTACGAGCAGTACTTC.

The J gene is TRBJ1-2, the V gene TRBV6-5; D is possibly TRBD1 (6 bases). Trimming took 5 bases from V and 2 from J, leaving 15 bases between them. Looked up from germline, CDR1 is MNHEY and CDR2 is SVGAGI. There are 15 residues in the CDR3. Here the CDR3 reads CASSSRRGHNYGYTF. The CDR3 DNA sequence: TGTGCCAGCAGTAGCCGGAGGGGACACAACTATGGCTACACCTTC.

The chain uses TRBV15 and TRBJ2-5; no clear D gene. Germline CDR1 LNHNV, CDR2 YYDKDF (reference sequence). V was cut by 5 bases and J by 4 bases, with 8 bases left in between. CDR3 length: 12 residues. CDR3 in DNA: TGTGCCACCAGCCCGAACCCAGAGACCCAGTACTTC. Translating gives CATSPNPETQYF.

The rearrangement uses TRBV25-1 and TRBJ2-7, with D maybe TRBD2 (5 bases). Germline CDR1 is MGHDK and CDR2 is SYGVNS. V dropped 7 bases and J dropped 4 bases, with 8 bases sitting between them. This CDR3 comprises 11 residues. In DNA, the CDR3 is TGTGCCAGCACTCGGGGATACGAGCAGTACTTC. Residues: CASTRGYEQYF.

The rearrangement joins TRBV4-3 to TRBJ1-2; 10 bases align to TRBD1. Germline lookup yields CDR1 LGHNA and CDR2 YSLEER. CDR3 length: 15 amino acids. With 4 bases clipped from V and 5 bases from J, the junction kept 7 bases outside the gene matches. The CDR3 DNA is TGCGCCAGCAGCCGGGGGACAGGGGAAGGGTATGGCTACACCTTC. It translates to CASSRGTGEGYGYTF.

This clone occurred once. The V and J genes are TRBV11-3 and TRBJ2-3; D is perhaps TRBD1 or TRBD2 (5 bases each). This CDR3 contains 13 residues. The V gene lost 5 bases and the J gene lost 0 bases, with 6 bases spanning the gap. Germline V gene data show CDR1 as SGHNT and CDR2 as YENEEA. The CDR3 is CASSRDSTDTQYF. The CDR3 region has the DNA TGTGCCAGCAGCCGGGACAGCACAGATACGCAGTATTTT.

The chain joins TRBV27 to TRBJ1-1; perhaps TRBD1 as D (5 bases). The V gene's germline CDR1 is MNHEY and CDR2 SMNVEV (reference sequence). The CDR3 is 16 residues long. V was cut by 5 bases and J by 10 bases, with 26 bases left in between. CDR3 nucleotide sequence: TGTGCCAGCAGTAGCGTTATAGCAGGGACGAACTTAGGAGCTTTCTTT. It encodes CASSSVIAGTNLGAFF.

This rearrangement joins TRBV28 to TRBJ2-1, with 11 bases matching TRBD2. With V trimmed by 3 bases and J by 2 bases, 9 bases remained unmatched. The germline CDR1 and CDR2 sequences are MDHEN and SYDVKM. This CDR3 region has 18 residues. CDR3 DNA: TGTGCCAGCAGTTTCGGTGGCCTTAGCGGGGGGGCCTACAATGAGCAGTTCTTC. This codes for CASSFGGLSGGAYNEQFF.

The gene calls are TRBV7-6 and TRBJ1-3; D call uncertain. Germline values: CDR1 SGHVS, CDR2 FNYEAQ. V lost 1 base and J 4 bases, leaving 14 bases between the germline ends. This CDR3 is built from 16 residues. CDR3 protein: CASSLEIRDSGNTIYF. CDR3 DNA sequence: TGTGCCAGCAGCTTAGAGATTCGGGATTCGGGAAACACCATATATTTT.

The chain uses TRBV11-3 and TRBJ2-5; TRBD1 might be the D (6 bases). The CDR3 covers 15 residues. The V and J ends lost 5 bases and 1 base respectively, with 14 bases between them. Germline CDR1 is SGHNT and CDR2 is YENEEA. The CDR3 spells CASSPRTGPQETQYF. Written as DNA, the CDR3 is TGTGCCAGCAGCCCTAGAACAGGGCCCCAAGAGACCCAGTACTTC.

In its sample, this clone was seen once. Written as DNA, the CDR3 is TGTGCCAGCAGCTCCCGGACTAGCGGGGGTTTTGGTGGTACGCAGTATTTT. Translated, it gives CASSSRTSGGFGGTQYF. The V call is TRBV7-2, the J call TRBJ2-3; 13 bases align to TRBD2. The germline V gene has CDR1 SGHTA and CDR2 FQGNSA. J was trimmed by 8 bases and V by 4 bases; bases with no gene match: 12. The CDR3 runs to 17 residues.

The V and J genes are TRBV27 and TRBJ2-5, with TRBD1 matching 8 bases. The germline V gene encodes CDR1 MNHEY and CDR2 SMNVEV (reference sequence). CDR3 length equals 15 residues. V was clipped by 2 bases and J by 4 bases; unmatched bases: 6. CDR3: CASSLKQGAGETQYF. The CDR3 bases are TGTGCCAGCAGTTTAAAGCAGGGGGCTGGAGAGACCCAGTACTTC.

The rearrangement joins TRBV6-5 to TRBJ1-3, with no clear D. CDR3 length: 15 residues. V lost 0 bases and J lost 4, with 10 bases in between. Germline V gives CDR1 MNHEY, CDR2 SVGAGI. CDR3 sequence reads: CASSYSPRSGNTIYF. The CDR3 region has the DNA TGTGCCAGCAGTTACTCCCCACGATCCGGAAACACCATATATTTT.